Below are 11 T cell receptor beta chains sequenced from a single sample in a study of blood T cell repertoires in COVID-19. Assay used: immunoSEQ multiplex PCR; TCRdb lists only in-frame clones, some missing. The sample lists over 130,000 clones; 60% to 85% were seen once. The sequenced material came from peripheral blood. All receptors derive from an elderly woman with active or convalescent COVID-19.

The chain links TRBV18 to TRBJ2-4; D may be TRBD2 (6 bases). Germline CDR1 and CDR2: KGHSH and LQKENI. Trimming shortened V by 1 base and J by 0 bases, and 10 bases separated the two germline ends. The CDR3 sequence is 16 residues long. In nucleotides, the CDR3 is TGTGCCAGCTCACCACTCGGGACTTCAGCCAAAAACATTCAGTACTTC. Translating gives CASSPLGTSAKNIQYF.

The gene calls are TRBV10-3 and TRBJ2-2, with 9 nucleotides matching TRBD1. Trimming removed 10 bases from V and 5 bases from J; junction bases left unmatched: 8. This CDR3 contains 14 residues. In germline, CDR1 is ENHRY, CDR2 SYGVKD. Here the CDR3 DNA reads TGTGCCACCGAAGGGACAGGGTTTACCGGGGAGCTGTTTTTT. Protein sequence: CATEGTGFTGELFF.

This clone was seen a few times. The chain combines TRBV27 with TRBJ1-5, with unresolved D. Deletions cut 6 bases from V and 0 bases from J, with 9 bases between. Germline V gives CDR1 MNHEY, CDR2 SMNVEV (reference sequence). This CDR3 contains 14 residues. CDR3 amino acids: CASSRTYSNQPQHF. The DNA for the CDR3 is TGTGCCAGCAGCCGGACTTATAGCAATCAGCCCCAGCATTTT.

This clone has at least ten counts. The chain joins TRBV7-9 to TRBJ2-2; D unclear. Trimming shortened V by 6 bases and J by 6 bases, and 5 bases separated the two germline ends. The CDR3 is made up of 11 amino acids. Germline CDR1 and CDR2: SEHNR and FQNEAQ (reference sequence). The CDR3 DNA follows: TGTGCCAGCAGTAATTCCGGGGAGCTGTTTTTT. As protein: CASSNSGELFF.

The V call is TRBV6-4, the J call TRBJ2-3; D possibly corresponds to TRBD1 (5 bases). In germline, CDR1 is MRHNA, CDR2 SNTAGT. Trimming left V 4 bases short and J 4 bases short, with 9 bases between. The CDR3 runs to 13 residues. CDR3 DNA: TGTGCCAGCAGTGGGGGCGCACCAGATACGCAGTATTTT. Translation: CASSGGAPDTQYF.

V and J are TRBV7-2 and TRBJ1-3, with no clear D. The germline CDR1 and CDR2 sequences are SGHTA and FQGNSA. The CDR3 extends over 17 amino acids. V dropped 6 bases and J dropped 0 bases, with 18 bases sitting between them. This chain's CDR3 is CASRLRDGENSGNTIYF. The CDR3 region has the DNA TGTGCCAGCAGGCTTCGAGACGGAGAAAACTCTGGAAACACCATATATTTT.

The genes are TRBV14 and TRBJ2-1; a weak D match, TRBD1 (6 bases). Germline V gene data show CDR1 as SGHDN and CDR2 as FVKESK. The CDR3 runs 17 residues. Trimming left V 0 bases short and J 6 bases short, with 18 bases between. CDR3 protein: CASSQDNRAGSSNEQFF. The CDR3, as DNA: TGTGCCAGCAGCCAAGATAACAGGGCGGGTTCGAGCAATGAGCAGTTCTTC.

This chain uses TRBV7-8 with TRBJ1-6; D not resolved. In germline, CDR1 is SGHVS, CDR2 FQNEAQ. V lost 0 bases and J 7 bases, leaving 10 bases between the germline ends. CDR3 length equals 15 residues. The chain's CDR3 is CASSLAISENSPLHF. DNA of the CDR3: TGTGCCAGCAGCTTAGCGATTTCCGAGAATTCACCCCTCCACTTT.

V is TRBV5-1 and J is TRBJ2-2; D remains unclear. The CDR3 is 16 residues long. V was cut by 1 base and J by 2 bases, with 12 bases left in between. Germline V CDR1 and CDR2: SGHRS, YFSETQ. The CDR3: CASSLLANQNTGELFF. The CDR3 DNA is TGCGCCAGCAGCTTGTTGGCAAATCAAAACACCGGGGAGCTGTTTTTT.

This clone was seen more than once but under ten times. The V and J genes are TRBV12-5 and TRBJ1-1; a possible D gene is TRBD1 (5 bases). This CDR3 spans 15 amino acids. Trimming took off 5 bases at V and 5 bases at J, with 18 bases between the two ends. The germline gives CDR1 LGHNT, CDR2 FRNRAP. The CDR3 sequence: CASGLTRQKTTEAFF. The CDR3 DNA reads TGTGCTAGTGGTCTAACAAGACAGAAGACAACTGAAGCTTTCTTT.

CDR3 protein: CATSTSYEQYF. CDR3 nucleotides: TGTGCCACCAGCACTTCGTACGAGCAGTACTTC. The rearrangement joins TRBV15 to TRBJ2-7; D uncertain. The germline V and J ends were trimmed by 4 bases and 4 bases, with 5 bases remaining between them. The CDR3 has 11 residues. Germline lookup yields CDR1 LNHNV and CDR2 YYDKDF (reference sequence).